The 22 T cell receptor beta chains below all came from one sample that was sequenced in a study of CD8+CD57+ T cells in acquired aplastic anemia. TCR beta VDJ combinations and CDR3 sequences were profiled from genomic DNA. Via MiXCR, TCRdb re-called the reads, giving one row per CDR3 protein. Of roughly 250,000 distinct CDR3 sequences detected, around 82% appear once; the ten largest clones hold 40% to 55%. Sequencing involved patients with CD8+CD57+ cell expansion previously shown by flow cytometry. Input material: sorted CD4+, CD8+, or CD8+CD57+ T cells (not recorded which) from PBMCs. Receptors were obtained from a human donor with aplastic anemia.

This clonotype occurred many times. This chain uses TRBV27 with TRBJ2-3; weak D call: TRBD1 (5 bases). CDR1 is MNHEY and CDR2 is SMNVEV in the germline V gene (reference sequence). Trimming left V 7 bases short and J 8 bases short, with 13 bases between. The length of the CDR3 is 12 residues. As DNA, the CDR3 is TGTGCCAGCACCGAGAGAAGGGGTACGCAGTATTTT. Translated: CASTERRGTQYF.

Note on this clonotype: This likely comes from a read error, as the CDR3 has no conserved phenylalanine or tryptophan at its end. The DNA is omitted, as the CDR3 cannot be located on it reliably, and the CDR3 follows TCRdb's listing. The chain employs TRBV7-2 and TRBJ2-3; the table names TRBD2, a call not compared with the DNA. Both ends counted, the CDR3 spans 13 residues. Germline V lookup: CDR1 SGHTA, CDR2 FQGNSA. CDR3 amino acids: CASGFVGTRARGR.

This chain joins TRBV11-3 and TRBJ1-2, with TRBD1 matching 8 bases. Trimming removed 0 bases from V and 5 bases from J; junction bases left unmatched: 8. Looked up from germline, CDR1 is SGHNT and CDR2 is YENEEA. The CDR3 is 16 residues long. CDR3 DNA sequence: TGTGCCAGCAGCTTAGATCGGACAGGGAACACATATGGCTACACCTTC. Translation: CASSLDRTGNTYGYTF. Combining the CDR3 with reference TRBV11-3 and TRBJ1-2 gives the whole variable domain EAGVVQSPRYKIIEKKQPVAFWCNPISGHNTLYWYLQNLGQGPELLIRYENEEAVDDSQLPKDRFSAERLKGVDSTLKIQPAELGDSAVYLCASSLDRTGNTYGYTFGSGTRLTVV.

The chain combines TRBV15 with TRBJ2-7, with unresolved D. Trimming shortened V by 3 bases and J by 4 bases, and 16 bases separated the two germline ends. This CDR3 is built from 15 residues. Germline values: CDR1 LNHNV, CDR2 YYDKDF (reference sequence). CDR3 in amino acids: CATSRGAGLGYEQYF. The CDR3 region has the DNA TGTGCCACCAGCAGGGGCGCCGGCCTCGGGTACGAGCAGTACTTC.

The CDR3 region is CASSVGVTSGLAYYEQYF. The CDR3 DNA sequence: TGTGCCAGCAGCGTAGGTGTTACGTCGGGACTAGCGTACTACGAGCAGTACTTC. The chain couples TRBV9 to TRBJ2-7; 10 nucleotides align to TRBD2. Losses at the gene ends were 0 bases for V and 3 bases for J; bases not matched to a gene: 12. The CDR3 has 18 residues. Germline CDR1 reads SGDLS; CDR2 reads YYNGEE.

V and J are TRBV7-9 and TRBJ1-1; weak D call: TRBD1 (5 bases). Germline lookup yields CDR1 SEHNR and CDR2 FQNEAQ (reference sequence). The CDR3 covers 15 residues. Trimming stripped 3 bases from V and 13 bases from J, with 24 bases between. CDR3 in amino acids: CASSFQVSGGTDDFF. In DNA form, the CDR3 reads TGTGCCAGCAGCTTTCAAGTAAGCGGGGGGACCGATGATTTCTTT.

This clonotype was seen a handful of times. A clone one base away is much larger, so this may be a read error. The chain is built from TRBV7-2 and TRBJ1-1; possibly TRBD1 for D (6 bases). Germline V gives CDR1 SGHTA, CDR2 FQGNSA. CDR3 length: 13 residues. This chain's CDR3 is CDSSLVTGPEAFF. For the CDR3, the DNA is TGTGACAGCAGCTTAGTGACAGGACCTGAAGCTTTCTTT.

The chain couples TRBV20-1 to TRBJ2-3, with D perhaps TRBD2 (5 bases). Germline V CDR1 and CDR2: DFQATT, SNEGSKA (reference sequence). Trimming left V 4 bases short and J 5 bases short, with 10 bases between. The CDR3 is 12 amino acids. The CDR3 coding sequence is TGCAGTGCTACGCGGACTGGAGATACGCAGTATTTT. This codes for CSATRTGDTQYF.

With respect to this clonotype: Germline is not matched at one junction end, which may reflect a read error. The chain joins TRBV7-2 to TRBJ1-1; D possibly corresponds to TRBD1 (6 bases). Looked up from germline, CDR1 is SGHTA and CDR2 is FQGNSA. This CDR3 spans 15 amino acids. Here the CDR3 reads CASSDTGTSNTEAFF. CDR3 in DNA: TGCGCCAGCAGCGACACCGGGACATCCAACACTGAAGCTTTCTTT.

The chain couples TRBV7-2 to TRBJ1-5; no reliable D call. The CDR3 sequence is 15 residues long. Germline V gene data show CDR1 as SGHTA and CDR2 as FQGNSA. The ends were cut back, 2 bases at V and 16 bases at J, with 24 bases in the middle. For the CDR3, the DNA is TGTGCCAGCAGCTTAAAGGAAATAACAGCAATGAGCCCCCATTTT. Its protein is CASSLKEITAMSPHF.

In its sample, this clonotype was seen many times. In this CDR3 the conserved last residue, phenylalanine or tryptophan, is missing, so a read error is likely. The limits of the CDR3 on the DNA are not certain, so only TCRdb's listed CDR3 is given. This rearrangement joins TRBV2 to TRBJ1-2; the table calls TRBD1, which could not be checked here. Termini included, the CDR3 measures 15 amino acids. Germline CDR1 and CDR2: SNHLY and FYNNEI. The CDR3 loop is CASSDGGIHEQFFGP.

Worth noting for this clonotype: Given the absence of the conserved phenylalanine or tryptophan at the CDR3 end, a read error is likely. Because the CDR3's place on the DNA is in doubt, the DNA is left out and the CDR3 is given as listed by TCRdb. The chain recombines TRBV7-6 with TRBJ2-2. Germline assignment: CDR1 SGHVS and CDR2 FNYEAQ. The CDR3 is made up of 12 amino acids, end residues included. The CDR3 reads CASSLVPGGLSL.

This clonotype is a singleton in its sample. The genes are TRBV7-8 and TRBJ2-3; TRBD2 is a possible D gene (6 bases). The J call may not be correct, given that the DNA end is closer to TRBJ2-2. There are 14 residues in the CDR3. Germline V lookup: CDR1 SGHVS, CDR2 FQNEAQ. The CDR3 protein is CASSLSSCGDTLFF. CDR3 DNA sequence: TGTGCCAGCAGCTTGTCGAGCTGCGGGGATACGCTGTTTTTT.

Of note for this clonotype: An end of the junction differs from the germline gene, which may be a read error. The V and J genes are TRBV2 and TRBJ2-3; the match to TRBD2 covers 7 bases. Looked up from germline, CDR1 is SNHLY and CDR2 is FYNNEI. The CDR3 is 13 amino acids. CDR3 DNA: TGTGCCAGCAGTGATGGGGGGGTAGATACGCAGTATTTC. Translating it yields CASSDGGVDTQYF.

CDR3 in amino acids: CASSYGGTGAGELFF. CDR3 bases: TGTGCCAGCAGCTATGGCGGGACTGGCGCCGGGGAGCTGTTTTTT. This rearrangement joins TRBV5-4 to TRBJ2-2; possibly TRBD2 for D (6 bases). Germline CDR1 and CDR2: SGHNT and YYREEE (reference sequence). V gave up 3 bases and J gave up 6 bases, with 15 bases separating them. This CDR3 has 15 amino acids.

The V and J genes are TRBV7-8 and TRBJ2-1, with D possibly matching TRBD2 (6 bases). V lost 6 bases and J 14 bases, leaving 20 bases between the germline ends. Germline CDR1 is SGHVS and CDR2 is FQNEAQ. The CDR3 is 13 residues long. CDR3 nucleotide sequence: TGTGCCAGCAGTGATCGGGGGATCCATGCGGAGTTCTTC. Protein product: CASSDRGIHAEFF.

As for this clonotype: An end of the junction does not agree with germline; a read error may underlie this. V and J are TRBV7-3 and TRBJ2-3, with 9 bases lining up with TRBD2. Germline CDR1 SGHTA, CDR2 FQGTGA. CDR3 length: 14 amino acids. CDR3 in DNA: TGTGCCAGCAGCTTAAGTGGCGGGGGGGCAGATGAGCAGTTT. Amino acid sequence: CASSLSGGGADEQF.

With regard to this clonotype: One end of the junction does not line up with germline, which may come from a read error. The CDR3 sequence: CASSDAGTDTPQFF. As DNA, the CDR3 is TGTGCCAGCAGCGACGCGGGAACAGATACGCCGCAGTTTTTT. The chain combines TRBV7-2 with TRBJ2-3, with a possible D match to TRBD2 (6 bases). There are 14 residues in the CDR3. Germline CDR1 is SGHTA and CDR2 is FQGNSA.

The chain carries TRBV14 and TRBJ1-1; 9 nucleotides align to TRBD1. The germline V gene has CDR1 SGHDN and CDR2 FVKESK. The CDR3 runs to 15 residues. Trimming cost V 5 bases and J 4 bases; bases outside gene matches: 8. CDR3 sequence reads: CASSLTGGLGTEAFF. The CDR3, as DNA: TGTGCCAGCAGCTTAACAGGGGGCTTGGGCACTGAAGCTTTCTTT.

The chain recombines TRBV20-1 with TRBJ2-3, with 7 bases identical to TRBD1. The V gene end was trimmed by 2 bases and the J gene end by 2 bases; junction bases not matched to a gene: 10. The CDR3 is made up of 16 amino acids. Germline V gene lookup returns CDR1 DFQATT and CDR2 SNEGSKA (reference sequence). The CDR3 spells CSARTPLTGDTDTQYF. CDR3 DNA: TGCAGTGCTAGAACCCCACTAACAGGGGACACAGATACGCAGTATTTT.

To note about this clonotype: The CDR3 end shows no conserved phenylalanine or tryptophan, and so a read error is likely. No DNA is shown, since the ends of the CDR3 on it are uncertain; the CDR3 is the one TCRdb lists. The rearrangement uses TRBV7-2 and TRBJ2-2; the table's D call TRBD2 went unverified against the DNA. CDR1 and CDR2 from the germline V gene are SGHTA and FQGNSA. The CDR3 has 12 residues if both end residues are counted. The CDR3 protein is CASSLVPREPHH.

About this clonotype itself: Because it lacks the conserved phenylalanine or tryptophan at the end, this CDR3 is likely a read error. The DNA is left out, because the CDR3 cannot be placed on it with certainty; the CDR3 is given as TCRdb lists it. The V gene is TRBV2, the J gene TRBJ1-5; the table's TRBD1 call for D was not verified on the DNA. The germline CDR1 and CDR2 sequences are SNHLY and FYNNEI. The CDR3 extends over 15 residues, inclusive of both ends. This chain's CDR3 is CASGVGGTGTQYFGS.